Listed below are T cell receptor beta chains from one sample, sequenced in a study of blood T cell repertoires in COVID-19. The method was immunoSEQ multiplex PCR; TCRdb's version includes in-frame clones alone and lacks a portion of them. The data hold about 250,000 clones, with about nine tenths observed a single time. Sequenced material: peripheral blood. Receptors were obtained from a woman in her 40s who had recovered from COVID-19. CDR3s include the opening cysteine and the closing phenylalanine or tryptophan. D genes are given only for firm matches. Clone size appears in some rows only: once, few, many, or a class for an expanded clone.

.	.	TRBV10-3	TRBJ2-3	12	TGTGCCATCAGTGATCCTACAGATACGCAGTATTTT	CAISDPTDTQYF
.	.	TRBV10-2	TRBJ1-1	13	TGCGCCAGCAACGGAGCTGGGAACACTGAAGCTTTCTTT	CASNGAGNTEAFF
.	.	TRBV7-9	TRBJ1-5	15	TGTGCCAGCAGCCCGGGGGGATATAGCAATCAGCCCCAGCATTTT	CASSPGGYSNQPQHF
.	.	TRBV15	TRBJ2-6	21	TGTGCCACCAGACCCCACGGGTCACCTGCAGGGCTACTCTCTGGGGCCAACGTCCTGACTTTC	CATRPHGSPAGLLSGANVLTF
once	.	TRBV5-1	TRBJ2-3	12	TGCGCCAGCAGCCCAAGCACAGATACGCAGTATTTT	CASSPSTDTQYF
few	TRBD1	TRBV27	TRBJ1-2	15	TGTGCCAGCAGTTCCTACAGGGGGCAGGGCCATGGCTACACCTTC	CASSSYRGQGHGYTF
.	TRBD1	TRBV11-2	TRBJ2-7	14	TGTGCCAGCAGCCGGGGACAGGGGGACAACGAGCAGTACTTC	CASSRGQGDNEQYF
.	TRBD1	TRBV19	TRBJ2-3	16	TGTGCCAGTAGTAGCCACGGGACAGGAAGCACAGATACGCAGTATTTT	CASSSHGTGSTDTQYF
.	.	TRBV28	TRBJ1-3	15	TGTGCCAGCAGTTTAATTGCAGGGCCTGGAAACACCATATATTTT	CASSLIAGPGNTIYF
.	.	TRBV13	TRBJ2-5	14	TGTGCCAGCAGCTTGGAAGGGGCTGGTGGGGCCCAGTACTTC	CASSLEGAGGAQYF
many	.	TRBV19	TRBJ2-5	13	TGTGCCAGTAGCGGACAGCTCCAAGAGACCCAGTACTTC	CASSGQLQETQYF
.	.	TRBV15	TRBJ2-1	16	TGTGCCACCAACCCTAGGGGGCTAGCGGGTTTTGGGGAGCAGTTCTTC	CATNPRGLAGFGEQFF
.	TRBD1	TRBV3-1/TRBV3-2	TRBJ1-2	16	TGTGCCAGCAGCCACACAGGGGGCGGATTTAACTATGGCTACACCTTC	CASSHTGGGFNYGYTF
few	TRBD2	TRBV6-1	TRBJ2-1	15	TGTGCCAGCAGTGAAATGGCGGGAGTTGGCAATGAGCAGTTCTTC	CASSEMAGVGNEQFF
.	.	TRBV21-1	TRBJ2-7	12	TGTGCCAGCAGCAAAGTGGGAGCCAGCAGATACTTC	CASSKVGASRYF
.	.	TRBV15	TRBJ2-7	15	TGTGCCACCAGCAGATCGCCTCCACAGGGTTACGAGCAGTACTTC	CATSRSPPQGYEQYF
once	TRBD2	TRBV30	TRBJ2-1	14	TGTGCCTGGAGTAAAAGCGGGAATTACAATGAGCAGTTCTTC	CAWSKSGNYNEQFF
once	.	TRBV19	TRBJ2-2	17	TGTGCCAGTAGTATAGATCTAAACAGGGCATCCACCGGGGAGCTGTTTTTT	CASSIDLNRASTGELFF
.	TRBD1	TRBV30	TRBJ1-4	14	TGTGCCTGGAGTGTAGGGACAGGGGATGAAAAACTGTTTTTT	CAWSVGTGDEKLFF
once	TRBD2	TRBV5-1	TRBJ2-1	15	TGCGCCAGCAGCAGTGTAGCGGGAACCTACAATGAGCAGTTCTTC	CASSSVAGTYNEQFF
.	.	TRBV21-1	TRBJ2-7	23	TGTGCCAGCAGCAAAATCAGGACAGGGGGTGAGGTCAGTGGTCCGAGAGGGGGATACGAGCAGTACTTC	CASSKIRTGGEVSGPRGGYEQYF
.	.	TRBV29-1	TRBJ2-5	11	TGCAGCGTTGACGGGGGAGAGACCCAGTACTTC	CSVDGGETQYF
.	.	TRBV12-3/TRBV12-4	TRBJ1-2	11	TGTGCCAGCACCCCAGGGAAACGCTACACCTTC	CASTPGKRYTF
.	TRBD2	TRBV19	TRBJ2-7	14	TGTGCCAGTAGTATTCCGCTAGCGGGAGGCGAGCAGTACTTC	CASSIPLAGGEQYF
once	.	TRBV4-1	TRBJ2-2	18	TGCGCCAGCAGCCAAGAGACGCCGGGACTCTTTAATCCCGGGGAGCTGTTTTTT	CASSQETPGLFNPGELFF
few	TRBD2	TRBV7-9	TRBJ2-1	13	TGTGCCAGCAGCCGCGGGGGTTACAATGAGCAGTTCTTC	CASSRGGYNEQFF
.	.	TRBV14	TRBJ2-4	13	TGTGCCAGCAGCCAAGTGCCGGGTTACATTCAGTACTTC	CASSQVPGYIQYF
.	TRBD1	TRBV27	TRBJ2-1	15	TGTGCCAGCAGTCCCCGGACAGGGGGCGGGGGTGAGCAGTTCTTC	CASSPRTGGGGEQFF
.	TRBD2	TRBV3-1/TRBV3-2	TRBJ2-1	17	TGTGCCAGCAGCCAAGATCTGGGCGGGAGGCACTACAATGAGCAGTTCTTC	CASSQDLGGRHYNEQFF
few	TRBD1	TRBV10-1	TRBJ2-7	17	TGCGCCAGCAGGGGGGACAGGGGGCGTCCCCCATACTACGAGCAGTACTTC	CASRGDRGRPPYYEQYF
.	TRBD2	TRBV27	TRBJ2-7	14	TGTGCCAGCAAACTAGCGGTTGGCTCCTACGAGCAGTACTTC	CASKLAVGSYEQYF
.	TRBD2	TRBV6-4	TRBJ2-3	14	TGTGCCAGCAGTGACCTAGCGGGAGCAGATACGCAGTATTTT	CASSDLAGADTQYF
.	.	TRBV19	TRBJ2-1	15	TGTGCCAGTAGTATCACCCGAGGGATCTACAATGAGCAGTTCTTC	CASSITRGIYNEQFF
.	.	TRBV19	TRBJ2-7	16	TGTGCCAGTAGTATAGACCGCGCTGAGTATTCCTACGAGCAGTACTTC	CASSIDRAEYSYEQYF
.	.	TRBV2	TRBJ1-5	15	TGTGCCAGCAGCGGGGGTTCTCAAGGCAATCAGCCCCAGCATTTT	CASSGGSQGNQPQHF
.	TRBD2	TRBV18	TRBJ2-1	20	TGTGCCAGCTCACCACCGGGACTAGCGGGGGGCATTCGCCCCTACAATGAGCAGTTCTTC	CASSPPGLAGGIRPYNEQFF
.	.	TRBV6-2/TRBV6-3	TRBJ2-7	13	TGTGCCAGCAGCCCCCCGGGCTCCTACGAGCAGTACTTC	CASSPPGSYEQYF
.	TRBD1	TRBV10-1	TRBJ2-7	16	TGCGCCAGCAGTGAGTCCCAGGGGGCGAAGTTCTACGAGCAGTACTTC	CASSESQGAKFYEQYF
.	TRBD2	TRBV19	TRBJ2-7	14	TGTGCCAGTAGTATCGGGACTAGCTCCTACGAGCAGTACTTC	CASSIGTSSYEQYF
.	TRBD2	TRBV9	TRBJ2-7	14	TGTGCCAGCAGTGGGGCGGGAGGGACCTACGAGCAGTACTTC	CASSGAGGTYEQYF
.	TRBD2	TRBV12-3/TRBV12-4	TRBJ2-3	11	TGTGCCAGTCGGGGGGCAGATACGCAGTATTTT	CASRGADTQYF
.	.	TRBV29-1	TRBJ2-5	14	TGCAGCGTTGCCTCCGCTGCCTTACTGGAGACCCAGTACTTC	CSVASAALLETQYF
.	.	TRBV11-3	TRBJ1-3	15	TGTGCCAGCAGCTTTGACGGCGAGGGTGGAAACACCATATATTTT	CASSFDGEGGNTIYF
.	TRBD2	TRBV7-7	TRBJ2-1	15	TGTGCTAGCAGCTTAGGGACTAGCGGGAACAATGAGCAGTTCTTC	CASSLGTSGNNEQFF
.	TRBD2	TRBV28	TRBJ2-1	17	TGTGCCAGCAGTCTCGGGACTAGCGGGAGATTACTGCATGAGCAGTTCTTC	CASSLGTSGRLLHEQFF
once	TRBD2	TRBV20-1	TRBJ2-7	15	TGCAGTGCTAGTCCTTCGGGACTAGCCACCTACGAGCAGTACTTC	CSASPSGLATYEQYF
.	TRBD2	TRBV5-4	TRBJ2-3	15	TGTGCCAGCAGCGCCGGGACTAGCGGGAGAGATACGCAGTATTTT	CASSAGTSGRDTQYF
.	.	TRBV7-2	TRBJ1-2	15	TGTGCCAGCAGCACCCAACCTCCTGGGCCCTATGGCTACACCTTC	CASSTQPPGPYGYTF
once	.	TRBV29-1	TRBJ2-3	12	TGCAGCGTTGATTCGGGGGTGGGTACGCAGTATTTT	CSVDSGVGTQYF
.	TRBD1	TRBV13	TRBJ2-3	15	TGTGCCAGCAGCTTAGGGGGACAGAGAACAGATACGCAGTATTTT	CASSLGGQRTDTQYF